The rows below give T cell receptor beta chains drawn from one sample of a study of blood T cell repertoires in COVID-19. Profiling relied on immunoSEQ multiplex PCR, and the TCRdb table lists in-frame clones only, not all of them. The table has roughly 290,000 clones, around four fifths seen once. The sequencing sample was made of peripheral blood. These receptor sequences come from a woman between 50 and 59 years old with active or convalescent COVID-19. CDR3s include the opening cysteine and the closing phenylalanine or tryptophan. D genes are given only for firm matches. A clone size is listed for some rows: how often the clone was seen (once, few, many), or a class if it is expanded.

14	TRBJ2-1	TRBV19	NA	NA	CASSTQKGAIEQFF	TGTGCCAGTAGTACCCAAAAGGGAGCCATTGAGCAGTTCTTC
16	TRBJ1-5	TRBV28	TRBD1	NA	CASSPRQGVGNQPQHF	TGTGCCAGCAGTCCTCGGCAGGGGGTGGGCAATCAGCCCCAGCATTTT
15	TRBJ1-3	TRBV7-9	NA	NA	CASSLQGHSGNTIYF	TGTGCCAGCAGCTTGCAGGGCCACTCTGGAAACACCATATATTTT
12	TRBJ2-1	TRBV12-3/TRBV12-4	NA	NA	CASSLEGDEQFF	TGTGCCAGCAGTTTAGAGGGGGATGAGCAGTTCTTC
16	TRBJ1-2	TRBV7-9	NA	NA	CASSLSAGTLNYGYTF	TGTGCCAGCAGCTTGTCGGCAGGGACACTTAACTATGGCTACACCTTC
13	TRBJ1-1	TRBV14	NA	NA	CASSQVGVGKAFF	TGTGCCAGCAGCCAAGTAGGGGTGGGGAAAGCTTTCTTT
14	TRBJ1-1	TRBV2	NA	few	CASKVSGSNTEAFF	TGTGCCAGCAAGGTGTCAGGGTCGAACACTGAAGCTTTCTTT
16	TRBJ2-1	TRBV27	TRBD2	NA	CASSPIPSGGYNEQFF	TGTGCCAGCAGTCCCATCCCTAGCGGGGGATACAATGAGCAGTTCTTC
12	TRBJ2-7	TRBV12-3/TRBV12-4	TRBD1	NA	CASSQGQERRYF	TGTGCCAGCAGTCAGGGACAGGAGAGACGGTACTTC
16	TRBJ2-1	TRBV6-1	TRBD2	NA	CASSDFGAGVGNEQFF	TGTGCCAGCAGTGACTTCGGTGCGGGAGTGGGGAATGAGCAGTTCTTC
17	TRBJ2-3	TRBV7-9	NA	NA	CASSPHPRGKGADTQYF	TGTGCCAGCAGCCCCCACCCCCGGGGGAAAGGGGCAGATACGCAGTATTTT
13	TRBJ2-5	TRBV5-1	NA	NA	CASSLGPQETQYF	TGCGCCAGCAGCTTGGGGCCCCAAGAGACCCAGTACTTC
16	TRBJ2-1	TRBV19	TRBD1	few	CATDRAGQGYRGEQFF	TGTGCCACCGACAGAGCGGGACAGGGTTATAGGGGTGAGCAGTTCTTC
13	TRBJ2-1	TRBV7-9	NA	NA	CASSLGLANEQFF	TGTGCCAGCAGCTTAGGGCTAGCCAATGAGCAGTTCTTC
13	TRBJ1-4	TRBV7-3	NA	NA	CASSWTPGEKLFF	TGTGCCAGCAGCTGGACCCCAGGGGAAAAACTGTTTTTT
14	TRBJ1-1	TRBV18	NA	NA	CASSPTGGDTEAFF	TGTGCCAGCTCACCTACAGGAGGGGACACTGAAGCTTTCTTT
13	TRBJ2-1	TRBV2	NA	few	CASSELRGYEQFF	TGTGCCAGCAGTGAATTGCGAGGTTATGAGCAGTTCTTC
12	TRBJ1-5	TRBV20-1	NA	once	CSASSGNQPQHF	TGCAGTGCTAGTTCCGGCAATCAGCCCCAGCATTTT
15	TRBJ2-1	TRBV4-1	TRBD1	NA	CASSQDQGARGEQFF	TGCGCCAGCAGCCAAGATCAGGGGGCTCGGGGTGAGCAGTTCTTC
13	TRBJ2-7	TRBV10-3	TRBD2	NA	CAIGSGSSYEQYF	TGTGCCATCGGTAGCGGGAGCTCCTACGAGCAGTACTTC
24	TRBJ2-1	TRBV2	NA	NA	CASSEARVDRGSWLAGLPPREQFF	TGTGCCAGCAGTGAAGCACGAGTGGACAGGGGCTCTTGGCTAGCGGGCCTCCCTCCCCGTGAGCAGTTCTTC
15	TRBJ2-7	TRBV10-3	TRBD2	NA	CAISGLAGTTYEQYF	TGTGCCATCAGTGGACTAGCGGGCACCACCTACGAGCAGTACTTC
16	TRBJ2-1	TRBV4-1	NA	once	CASSAQGRISSNEQFF	TGCGCCAGCAGCGCGCAGGGGAGAATATCCTCCAATGAGCAGTTCTTC
17	TRBJ2-2	TRBV2	TRBD2	once	CASSGLAGGPGTGELFF	TGTGCCAGCAGTGGCCTAGCGGGAGGGCCGGGCACCGGGGAGCTGTTTTTT
14	TRBJ1-6	TRBV4-1	TRBD1	NA	CASSQGDRGSPLHF	TGCGCCAGCAGCCAAGGCGACAGGGGCTCACCCCTCCACTTT
19	TRBJ2-2	TRBV3-1/TRBV3-2	NA	NA	CASSHGYIREPANTGELFF	TGTGCCAGCAGCCATGGGTATATTAGGGAGCCCGCGAACACCGGGGAGCTGTTTTTT
16	TRBJ1-1	TRBV13	NA	NA	CASSLRWAGMNTEAFF	TGTGCCAGCAGCTTACGGTGGGCAGGCATGAACACTGAAGCTTTCTTT